The clone carrying this T cell receptor beta chain was seen ten or more times. Looked up from germline, CDR1 is DFQATT and CDR2 is SNEGSKA (reference sequence). Between the trimmed V and J ends, which lost 2 bases and 8 bases, there was a span of 13 bases. The CDR3 totals 13 residues. The data were taken from a study of regulatory T cells in long-lasting Graves disease. Library construction for TCR beta used iRepertoire HTBI primers and Arm-PCR of CDR3 regions. TCRdb re-analysed the multiplex PCR reads in MiXCR, keeping a single row per CDR3 protein. The sample includes 450,000 to 600,000 distinct CDR3 sequences, roughly 14% of them seen just once. Time point denoted: newly diagnosed GD, antithyroid drugs for less than 3 months. The authors made the TCR library using RNA they extracted from PBMCs. These same records also appear under a second study, on T cells in Graves' hyperthyroidism and ophthalmopathy.

This rearrangement joins TRBV20-1 to TRBJ2-1, with D perhaps matching TRBD2 (5 bases). Sequencing was performed on peripheral blood mononuclear cells (PBMCs), taken at new diagnosis, from a patient treated with antithyroid drugs. This TCR was recovered from a man aged 30-40 years with Graves disease. The DNA for the CDR3 is TGCAGTGCTAGAAGTGGGAGTAGCTATGAGCAGTTCTTC. It translates to CSARSGSSYEQFF.